This is a list of T cell receptor beta chains from one sample in a study of T cell responses to AZD1222 COVID-19 vaccine. This table comes from immunoSEQ multiplex PCR, and its TCRdb copy is limited to in-frame clones, with some not included. The sample shows 100,000 to 150,000 clones, 88% of them seen only once. The specimen was peripheral blood, collected on day 0 of AZD1222 vaccination. These receptors originate from an adult in good health. Both conserved end residues are part of each CDR3. Each record gives: J gene, V gene, D gene, clone size, CDR3 DNA, CDR3 protein. The D gene is left open where the match is weak. A row's size may be missing; if present it is once, few, many or a size class.

j_call: TRBJ2-7
v_call: TRBV12-3/TRBV12-4
d_call: .
clone_size: .
cdr3_nt: TGTGCCAGCAGTATTAGGACAGCGGGGGAGCAGTACTTC
cdr3_aa: CASSIRTAGEQYF

j_call: TRBJ1-1
v_call: TRBV10-2
d_call: .
clone_size: .
cdr3_nt: TGCGCCAGCAGTGAAAGGGGACTAATGAACACTGAAGCTTTCTTT
cdr3_aa: CASSERGLMNTEAFF

j_call: TRBJ2-7
v_call: TRBV9
d_call: .
clone_size: .
cdr3_nt: TGTGCCAGCAGCCAAGGTAGCTCCTACGAGCAGTACTTC
cdr3_aa: CASSQGSSYEQYF

j_call: TRBJ2-5
v_call: TRBV18
d_call: .
clone_size: .
cdr3_nt: TGTGCCAGCTCACCGGATCCAGGGGAGACCCAGTACTTC
cdr3_aa: CASSPDPGETQYF

j_call: TRBJ2-7
v_call: TRBV28
d_call: .
clone_size: .
cdr3_nt: TGTGCCAGCAGGACGCCGTCAGGGGCCCCCTACGAGCAGTACTTC
cdr3_aa: CASRTPSGAPYEQYF

j_call: TRBJ2-7
v_call: TRBV6-5
d_call: TRBD2
clone_size: .
cdr3_nt: TGTGCCAGCGGGACTAGCGGGAGCGTTCCCTACGAGCAGTACTTC
cdr3_aa: CASGTSGSVPYEQYF

j_call: TRBJ2-5
v_call: TRBV5-8
d_call: .
clone_size: .
cdr3_nt: TGTGCCAGCAATACTCCCGGGGTAGGGGAGACCCAGTACTTC
cdr3_aa: CASNTPGVGETQYF

j_call: TRBJ1-1
v_call: TRBV6-4
d_call: .
clone_size: .
cdr3_nt: TGTGCCAGCAGTTCAGGGGCGCGCGCTTTCTTT
cdr3_aa: CASSSGARAFF

j_call: TRBJ2-3
v_call: TRBV18
d_call: TRBD2
clone_size: .
cdr3_nt: TGTGCCAGCTCACCACGGACTAGCGGACCTGGCGATACGCAGTATTTT
cdr3_aa: CASSPRTSGPGDTQYF

j_call: TRBJ1-5
v_call: TRBV30
d_call: TRBD1
clone_size: once
cdr3_nt: TGTGCCTGGAGCCTCTACGGGACAGGGGGTCAGCCCCAGCATTTT
cdr3_aa: CAWSLYGTGGQPQHF

j_call: TRBJ2-1
v_call: TRBV10-3
d_call: TRBD2
clone_size: .
cdr3_nt: TGTGCCATCAGTGAACTAGCGGGAGCTTTTGATGAGCAGTTCTTC
cdr3_aa: CAISELAGAFDEQFF

j_call: TRBJ2-7
v_call: TRBV19
d_call: TRBD2
clone_size: .
cdr3_nt: TGTGCCAGTAGTATAGGGACTAGGGATTTCTACGAGCAGTACTTC
cdr3_aa: CASSIGTRDFYEQYF

j_call: TRBJ1-4
v_call: TRBV7-2
d_call: .
clone_size: .
cdr3_nt: TGTGCCAGCAGCTTTATTTCCGGAGTAACTAATGAAAAACTGTTTTTT
cdr3_aa: CASSFISGVTNEKLFF

j_call: TRBJ2-3
v_call: TRBV2
d_call: .
clone_size: .
cdr3_nt: TGTGCCAGCAGTGTTATCAGGAGCACAGATACGCAGTATTTT
cdr3_aa: CASSVIRSTDTQYF

j_call: TRBJ2-2
v_call: TRBV7-6
d_call: TRBD2
clone_size: few
cdr3_nt: TGTGCCAGCAGCTCCTCGGGGGAGGGCGCTAACACCGGGGAGCTGTTTTTT
cdr3_aa: CASSSSGEGANTGELFF

j_call: TRBJ2-7
v_call: TRBV3-1/TRBV3-2
d_call: .
clone_size: .
cdr3_nt: TGTGCCAGCAGCCGAACCGGGGCAGGGCAGTACTTC
cdr3_aa: CASSRTGAGQYF

j_call: TRBJ1-5
v_call: TRBV6-5
d_call: .
clone_size: .
cdr3_nt: TGTGCCAGCAGTTACCGGCACTCTTCGAATCAGCCCCAGCATTTT
cdr3_aa: CASSYRHSSNQPQHF

j_call: TRBJ2-7
v_call: TRBV23-1
d_call: .
clone_size: .
cdr3_nt: TGCGCCAGCAGTCACCCGGGCAGTTACGAGCAGTACTTC
cdr3_aa: CASSHPGSYEQYF

j_call: TRBJ1-2
v_call: TRBV7-2
d_call: .
clone_size: .
cdr3_nt: TGTGCCAGCAGCCACCGGACAGCGAGACCGGATGGCTACACCTTC
cdr3_aa: CASSHRTARPDGYTF

j_call: TRBJ2-5
v_call: TRBV7-9
d_call: .
clone_size: .
cdr3_nt: TGTGCCAGCAGCTTCGGGGTATCTAGGCAAGAGACCCAGTACTTC
cdr3_aa: CASSFGVSRQETQYF

j_call: TRBJ2-6
v_call: TRBV9
d_call: .
clone_size: .
cdr3_nt: TGTGCCAGCAGCGTAGAGGGTGGAGCTGGGGCCAACGTCCTGACTTTC
cdr3_aa: CASSVEGGAGANVLTF

j_call: TRBJ2-7
v_call: TRBV7-3
d_call: .
clone_size: .
cdr3_nt: TGTGCCAGCAGCCCAAACCAGGGAAGCGAGCAGTACTTC
cdr3_aa: CASSPNQGSEQYF

j_call: TRBJ1-1
v_call: TRBV29-1
d_call: TRBD1
clone_size: once
cdr3_nt: TGCAGCGCGCGGGACAGTCAAGAAGCTTTCTTT
cdr3_aa: CSARDSQEAFF

j_call: TRBJ2-5
v_call: TRBV5-1
d_call: .
clone_size: .
cdr3_nt: TGCGCCAGCAGCTCAAGGTGGGGGGTCCAAGAGACCCAGTACTTC
cdr3_aa: CASSSRWGVQETQYF

j_call: TRBJ1-5
v_call: TRBV5-1
d_call: .
clone_size: .
cdr3_nt: TGCGCCAGCAGCTTCGGGTCTAGCAATCAGCCCCAGCATTTT
cdr3_aa: CASSFGSSNQPQHF

j_call: TRBJ2-3
v_call: TRBV19
d_call: TRBD2
clone_size: .
cdr3_nt: TGTGCCAGTAGTGTTGGCGGGAGTTCATCCGATACGCAGTATTTT
cdr3_aa: CASSVGGSSSDTQYF

j_call: TRBJ1-1
v_call: TRBV2
d_call: .
clone_size: once
cdr3_nt: TGTGCCAGCACTCTGACAGGAGTGAACACTGAAGCTTTCTTT
cdr3_aa: CASTLTGVNTEAFF

j_call: TRBJ1-2
v_call: TRBV6-5
d_call: .
clone_size: .
cdr3_nt: TGTGCCAGCAGTTATGGCAACTATGGCTACACCTTC
cdr3_aa: CASSYGNYGYTF

j_call: TRBJ2-7
v_call: TRBV2
d_call: TRBD1
clone_size: few
cdr3_nt: TGTGCCAGCAGTGAAGGGGGACAGGTTATTTACGAGCAGTACTTC
cdr3_aa: CASSEGGQVIYEQYF

j_call: TRBJ2-7
v_call: TRBV5-4
d_call: .
clone_size: .
cdr3_nt: TGTGCCAGCAGCTTGGCCCGAACAGGGTCCGAGCAGTACTTC
cdr3_aa: CASSLARTGSEQYF

j_call: TRBJ1-1
v_call: TRBV6-5
d_call: .
clone_size: once
cdr3_nt: TGTGCCAGCAGTTGGGAGATCGGGGAGAACACTGAAGCTTTCTTT
cdr3_aa: CASSWEIGENTEAFF